This passage covers 13 T cell receptor beta chains from one sample sequenced in a study of cytomegalovirus exposure and HLA in healthy donors. Sequenced by immunoSEQ multiplex PCR; TCRdb stores in-frame clones only, minus some. The sample carries about 220,000 clones, about nine tenths recorded once. The sample taken for sequencing was PBMCs. The receptors come from a woman aged 18-29 years in good health and CMV-seronegative.

The rearrangement uses TRBV4-2 and TRBJ2-1; 9 bases are a match to TRBD2. Germline trimming cut 4 bases from V and 9 bases from J; bases unmatched to any gene: 13. The germline CDR1 and CDR2 sequences are LGHNA and YNFKEQ. CDR3 length: 16 amino acids. CDR3 DNA: TGTGCCAGCAGCCCCCGGCCTAGCGGGGAGCTCGCTGAGCAGTTCTTC. Encoded protein: CASSPRPSGELAEQFF.

The chain is built from TRBV19 and TRBJ2-5, with TRBD2 matching over 7 bases. The CDR3 sequence is 14 residues long. Germline values: CDR1 LNHDA, CDR2 SQIVND (reference sequence). The junction had 7 bases not matched to a gene; V was cut back by 8 bases and J by 1 base. CDR3 bases: TGTGCCAGTGGGGTCGGACTAGGCCAAGAGACCCAGTACTTC. This codes for CASGVGLGQETQYF.

The rearrangement joins TRBV29-1 to TRBJ1-2, with unresolved D. The V gene lost 4 bases and the J gene lost 6 bases, with 12 bases spanning the gap. The germline V gene encodes CDR1 SQVTM and CDR2 ANQGSEA. There are 12 residues in the CDR3. The CDR3 region has the DNA TGCAGCGTTGGTCTCGCTTTAGATGGCTACACCTTC. Its translation: CSVGLALDGYTF. The full variable domain, completed using reference TRBV29-1 and TRBJ1-2, is SAVISQKPSRDICQRGTSLTIQCQVDSQVTMMFWYRQQPGQSLTLIATANQGSEATYESGFVIDKFPISRPNLTFSTLTVSNMSPEDSSIYLCSVGLALDGYTFGSGTRLTVV.

The V gene is TRBV5-1, the J gene TRBJ2-2, with D uncertain. The CDR3 is made up of 16 amino acids. Trimming pared 1 base from V and 2 bases from J, leaving 12 bases between. CDR1 and CDR2 (germline): SGHRS, YFSETQ. The CDR3 protein is CASSLFSRKNTGELFF. CDR3 bases: TGCGCCAGCAGCTTGTTTTCCAGGAAAAACACCGGGGAGCTGTTTTTT.

The CDR3 DNA reads as TGCGCCAGCAGCTGGGACAGAGCTTACACAGATACGCAGTATTTT. Translating it yields CASSWDRAYTDTQYF. The rearrangement links TRBV5-1 to TRBJ2-3; 7 bases are shared with TRBD1. V lost 3 bases, J lost 2 bases, and 6 bases stayed unmatched. Per germline, CDR1 SGHRS and CDR2 YFSETQ. There are 15 residues in the CDR3.

The genes are TRBV28 and TRBJ1-4; no firm D call. CDR1 and CDR2 (germline): MDHEN, SYDVKM. V dropped 6 bases and J dropped 8 bases, with 19 bases sitting between them. The CDR3 runs to 15 residues. CDR3 in amino acids: CASSIREGRREKLFF. CDR3 in DNA: TGTGCCAGCAGCATAAGGGAAGGGAGAAGGGAAAAACTGTTTTTT.

For this clone: One end of the junction is discordant with germline, which a read error may explain. This chain joins TRBV5-4 and TRBJ2-7; D not resolved. The germline CDR1 and CDR2 sequences are SGHNT and YYREEE (reference sequence). This CDR3 contains 14 residues. CDR3 nucleotides: TGTGCCAGCAGCTTCGTCCCAGGCCTCTACGAGCTGTACTTC. Amino acids: CASSFVPGLYELYF.

The V gene is TRBV5-6, the J gene TRBJ2-5; 9 positions agree with TRBD1. CDR1 is SGHDT, CDR2 YYEEEE, per germline. This CDR3 spans 15 amino acids. Unmatched junction bases numbered 11, after V lost 4 bases and J lost 7 bases. CDR3 bases: TGTGCCAGCAGCCTGGAACAGGGGGCGATTGGGACCCAGTACTTC. Translating gives CASSLEQGAIGTQYF. Full variable domain (rest looked up from reference TRBV5-6 and TRBJ2-5): DAGVTQSPTHLIKTRGQQVTLRCSPKSGHDTVSWYQQALGQGPQFIFQYYEEEERQRGNFPDRFSGHQFPNYSSELNVNALLLGDSALYLCASSLEQGAIGTQYFGPGTRLLVL.

CDR3 DNA sequence: TGTGCCAGCAGCTCTACCCCTGGTTTCAATGAGCAGTTCTTC. As protein: CASSSTPGFNEQFF. The genes are TRBV7-6 and TRBJ2-1; no definite D call. Germline CDR1 and CDR2: SGHVS and FNYEAQ. CDR3 length equals 14 residues. The V and J ends lost 4 bases and 6 bases respectively, with 13 bases between them. Full variable domain (missing parts from reference TRBV7-6 and TRBJ2-1): GAGVSQSPRYKVTKRGQDVALRCDPISGHVSLYWYRQALGQGPEFLTYFNYEAQQDKSGLPNDRFSAERPEGSISTLTIQRTEQRDSAMYRCASSSTPGFNEQFFGPGTRLTVL.

For the CDR3, the DNA is TGCGCCAGCAGCCACCACAGAGGACAGGGCGGCGAGACCCAGTACTTC. Encoded protein: CASSHHRGQGGETQYF. The gene calls are TRBV4-1 and TRBJ2-5, with 8 bases aligning to TRBD1. With V trimmed by 3 bases and J by 5 bases, 11 bases remained unmatched. The CDR3 loop spans 16 amino acids. Looked up from germline, CDR1 is MGHRA and CDR2 is YSYEKL.

The chain recombines TRBV15 with TRBJ1-4; TRBD1 aligns across 8 bases. After removal of 3 bases from V and 5 bases from J, the junction contained 5 bases not matched to a gene. This CDR3 spans 15 amino acids. CDR1 is LNHNV and CDR2 is YYDKDF in the germline V gene (reference sequence). Here the CDR3 reads CATSRGQVQNEKLFF. The CDR3 DNA reads as TGTGCCACCAGCAGGGGACAGGTTCAGAATGAAAAACTGTTTTTT.

V usage is TRBV6-1 and J usage is TRBJ1-4; D possibly corresponds to TRBD1 (5 bases). The length of the CDR3 is 14 residues. The V gene's germline CDR1 is MNHNS and CDR2 SASEGT. Trimming stripped 2 bases from V and 7 bases from J, with 11 bases between. CDR3 loop: CASSEWGIGEKLFF. CDR3 DNA sequence: TGTGCCAGCAGTGAATGGGGCATTGGTGAAAAACTGTTTTTT.

This clone has a single count. The chain has TRBV28 and TRBJ2-7; TRBD2 agrees at 15 bases. The CDR3 is made up of 15 amino acids. CDR1 and CDR2 from the germline V gene are MDHEN and SYDVKM. V gave up 7 bases and J gave up 5 bases; unmatched junction bases: 6. In DNA form, the CDR3 reads TGTGCCAGCACGACCGGGACTAGCGGGAGGAACGAGCAGTACTTC. Translation gives CASTTGTSGRNEQYF.